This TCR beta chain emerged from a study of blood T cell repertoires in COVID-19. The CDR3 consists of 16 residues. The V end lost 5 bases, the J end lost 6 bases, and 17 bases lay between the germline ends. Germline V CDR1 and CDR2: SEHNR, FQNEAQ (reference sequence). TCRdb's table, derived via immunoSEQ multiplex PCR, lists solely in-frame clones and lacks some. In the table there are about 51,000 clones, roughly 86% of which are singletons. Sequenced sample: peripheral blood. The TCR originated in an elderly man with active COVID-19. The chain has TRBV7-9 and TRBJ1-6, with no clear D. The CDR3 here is CASSQMGGMGNSPLHF. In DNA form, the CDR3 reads TGTGCCAGCAGCCAGATGGGAGGAATGGGTAATTCACCCCTCCACTTT.